Shown below are 16 T cell receptor beta chains from a single sample sequenced in a study of T cell changes during pregnancy in multiple sclerosis. The protocol was immunoSEQ multiplex PCR, while the TCRdb copy is restricted to in-frame clones and leaves out a portion. The table has about 70,000 clones, 94% seen once. Sample: peripheral blood, taken in the third trimester of pregnancy. The receptors derive from a female donor with multiple sclerosis, enrolled in a pregnancy study.

The J gene is TRBJ1-1, the V gene TRBV29-1, with 8 bases that match TRBD1. With 6 bases clipped from V and 3 bases from J, the junction kept 12 bases outside the gene matches. The germline CDR1 and CDR2 sequences are SQVTM and ANQGSEA. This CDR3 has 15 residues. The chain's CDR3 is CSVAVRTGLDTEAFF. DNA of the CDR3: TGCAGCGTAGCCGTTCGGACAGGGCTGGACACTGAAGCTTTCTTT. The full variable domain, with the rest looked up from reference TRBV29-1 and TRBJ1-1, is SAVISQKPSRDICQRGTSLTIQCQVDSQVTMMFWYRQQPGQSLTLIATANQGSEATYESGFVIDKFPISRPNLTFSTLTVSNMSPEDSSIYLCSVAVRTGLDTEAFFGQGTRLTVV.

V and J are TRBV18 and TRBJ1-6; 9 positions match TRBD1. The V segment lost 4 bases and the J segment 8 bases; nucleotides outside the gene matches: 6. Germline assignment: CDR1 KGHSH and CDR2 LQKENI. This CDR3 is 15 amino acids long. CDR3 in amino acids: CASSLGQGGDSPLHF. The CDR3 coding sequence is TGTGCCAGCTCACTGGGACAGGGAGGGGATTCACCCCTCCACTTT.

This chain uses TRBV2 with TRBJ1-1; D gene unclear. Germline V gene sequence: CDR1 SNHLY, CDR2 FYNNEI. V was trimmed by 6 bases and J by 5 bases, leaving 10 bases between them. The CDR3 length is 12 residues. CDR3 bases: TGTGCCAGCAGGACCGGGGTAACTGAAGCTTTCTTT. Protein: CASRTGVTEAFF.

The J gene is TRBJ1-5, the V gene TRBV6-5, with a possible D match to TRBD1 (5 bases). CDR1 is MNHEY and CDR2 is SVGAGI in the germline V gene. Trimming took off 0 bases at V and 4 bases at J, with 7 bases between the two ends. The CDR3 consists of 14 residues. The CDR3 region has the DNA TGTGCCAGCAGTTACTCGGGGGGAAATCAGCCCCAGCATTTT. As protein: CASSYSGGNQPQHF.

V and J are TRBV6-5 and TRBJ2-3; D may be TRBD2 (6 bases). The V end lost 11 bases, the J end lost 8 bases, and 11 bases lay between the germline ends. The CDR3 is 10 amino acids. Germline CDR1 is MNHEY and CDR2 is SVGAGI. CDR3 protein: CASWGVTQYF. In DNA form, the CDR3 reads TGTGCCTCCTGGGGGGTTACGCAGTATTTT.

The CDR3 is CASQWQGGVNQPQHF. The DNA for the CDR3 is TGTGCCAGCCAATGGCAGGGTGGGGTCAATCAGCCCCAGCATTTT. V usage is TRBV2 and J usage is TRBJ1-5, with D perhaps matching TRBD1 (5 bases). CDR1 is SNHLY, CDR2 FYNNEI, per germline. The CDR3 is made up of 15 amino acids. The ends were cut back, 8 bases at V and 3 bases at J, with 17 bases in the middle.

This clone was found a few times. This chain uses TRBV6-5 with TRBJ2-7, with 10 bases lining up with TRBD1. CDR3 length: 14 amino acids. With 7 bases clipped from V and 5 bases from J, the junction kept 8 bases outside the gene matches. Germline V gene sequence: CDR1 MNHEY, CDR2 SVGAGI. The CDR3 loop reads CASNGQGVLHEQYF. The CDR3 DNA is TGTGCCAGCAACGGACAGGGGGTTTTACACGAGCAGTACTTC.

This sequence joins TRBV7-2 and TRBJ2-7; 7 nucleotides agree with TRBD1. Germline CDR1 and CDR2: SGHTA and FQGNSA. V shed 3 bases and J 5 bases; nucleotides not matched to a gene: 10. The CDR3 contains 15 residues. The CDR3 sequence: CASSLAGTVGHEQYF. The CDR3 DNA reads TGTGCCAGCAGCTTGGCCGGGACAGTAGGCCACGAGCAGTACTTC. Variable domain in full (rest from reference TRBV7-2 and TRBJ2-7): GAGVSQSPSNKVTEKGKDVELRCDPISGHTALYWYRQSLGQGLEFLIYFQGNSAPDKSGLPSDRFSAERTGGSVSTLTIQRTQQEDSAVYLCASSLAGTVGHEQYFGPGTRLTVT.

This chain joins TRBV4-2 and TRBJ1-4; D not certain. The CDR3 consists of 15 residues. Between the trimmed V and J ends, which lost 2 bases and 2 bases, there was a span of 9 bases. The germline CDR1 and CDR2 sequences are LGHNA and YNFKEQ. The CDR3 nucleotides read TGTGCCAGCAGCCAAAGTTCCGGGACTAATGAAAAACTGTTTTTT. Protein: CASSQSSGTNEKLFF.

This clone occurred once. The chain employs TRBV5-1 and TRBJ2-5; 9 bases are shared with TRBD2. With 3 bases clipped from V and 0 bases from J, the junction kept 6 bases outside the gene matches. The germline V gene encodes CDR1 SGHRS and CDR2 YFSETQ. The CDR3 sequence is 16 residues long. The CDR3 reads CASSSGSGGYQETQYF. The DNA for the CDR3 is TGCGCCAGCAGCTCCGGAAGCGGGGGGTACCAAGAGACCCAGTACTTC.

This clone was seen only a few times. The genes are TRBV7-3 and TRBJ1-2, with 9 bases matching TRBD1. Germline trimming cut 2 bases from V and 0 bases from J; bases unmatched to any gene: 4. The CDR3 covers 16 residues. Per the germline V gene, CDR1 is SGHTA and CDR2 is FQGTGA. The CDR3 DNA follows: TGTGCCAGCAGCTTAGGGGGGACAGGGACTAACTATGGCTACACCTTC. Translated: CASSLGGTGTNYGYTF.

The sample holds one count of this clone. V and J are TRBV7-3 and TRBJ2-7, with D possibly TRBD1 on 6 matching bases. The V end lost 9 bases, the J end lost 0 bases, and 12 bases lay between the germline ends. This CDR3 has 13 amino acids. Germline V gene sequence: CDR1 SGHTA, CDR2 FQGTGA. The CDR3 loop is CASGRGASYEQYF. DNA of the CDR3: TGTGCCAGTGGCAGGGGAGCCTCCTACGAGCAGTACTTC.

The CDR3: CASSADLYNEQFF. The CDR3 region has the DNA TGTGCCAGCTCAGCAGACTTATACAATGAGCAGTTCTTC. The rearrangement joins TRBV18 to TRBJ2-1; D is uncertain. The V gene lost 5 bases and the J gene lost 4 bases, with 9 bases spanning the gap. CDR1 is KGHSH and CDR2 is LQKENI in the germline V gene. The CDR3 contains 13 residues.

V is TRBV18 and J is TRBJ2-5; 9 nucleotides agree with TRBD2. This CDR3 spans 16 amino acids. The J segment lost 2 bases and the V segment lost 4 bases, leaving 8 bases of the junction unmatched. CDR1 is KGHSH and CDR2 is LQKENI in the germline V gene. CDR3 DNA sequence: TGTGCCAGCTCACGGGTTCTGACTAGCGGACAAGAGACCCAGTACTTC. Residues: CASSRVLTSGQETQYF.

The chain employs TRBV6-1 and TRBJ1-2; 9 bases fit TRBD1. Germline V CDR1 and CDR2: MNHNS, SASEGT. The CDR3 loop spans 13 amino acids. J was trimmed by 8 bases and V by 8 bases; bases with no gene match: 9. The CDR3 protein is CASLSDRGRGYTF. The DNA of the CDR3 is TGTGCCAGCCTCTCGGACAGGGGACGCGGCTACACCTTC.

V gene TRBV4-3 combines with J gene TRBJ2-2; TRBD2 agrees at 10 bases. The CDR3 is made up of 17 amino acids. With V trimmed by 1 base and J by 4 bases, 6 bases remained unmatched. CDR1 and CDR2 from the germline V gene are LGHNA and YSLEER. This chain's CDR3 is CASSQVGLAGVTGELFF. The CDR3 DNA sequence: TGCGCCAGCAGCCAAGTGGGCCTAGCGGGGGTCACCGGGGAGCTGTTTTTT.